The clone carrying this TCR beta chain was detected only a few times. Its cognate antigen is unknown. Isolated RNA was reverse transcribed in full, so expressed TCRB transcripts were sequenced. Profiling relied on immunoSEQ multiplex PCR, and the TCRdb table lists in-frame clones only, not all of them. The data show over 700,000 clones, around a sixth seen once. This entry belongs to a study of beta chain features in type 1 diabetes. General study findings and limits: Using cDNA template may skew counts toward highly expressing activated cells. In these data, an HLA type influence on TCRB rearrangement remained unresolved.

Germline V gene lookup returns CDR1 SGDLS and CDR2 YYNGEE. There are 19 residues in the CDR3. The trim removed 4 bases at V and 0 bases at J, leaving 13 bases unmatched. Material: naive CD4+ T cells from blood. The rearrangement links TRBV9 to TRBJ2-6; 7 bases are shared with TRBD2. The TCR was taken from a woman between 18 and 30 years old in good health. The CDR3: CASSRTLAVTFSGANVLTF. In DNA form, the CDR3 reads TGTGCCAGCAGCCGGACCCTAGCGGTAACTTTCTCTGGGGCCAACGTCCTGACTTTC.